This T cell receptor beta chain was sequenced during a study of OX40 agonist ivuxolimab in advanced cancers. Study-wide background: Aged roughly 23 to 90 with a mean of 60 years, they were more than 80% male.

The protocol was immunoSEQ multiplex PCR, while the TCRdb copy is restricted to in-frame clones and leaves out a portion. The sample has 45,000 to 75,000 clones; over 65% are singletons. CDR1 SGDLS and CDR2 YYNGEE come from the germline V gene. V was shortened by 6 bases and J by 1 base, with 14 bases between the two germline ends. The CDR3 extends over 14 amino acids. J is TRBJ2-7 and V is TRBV9; D call uncertain. The TCR originated in an adult with an advanced solid tumor such as melanoma, head and neck, liver or kidney cancer. The material sequenced was CD4+ or CD8+ T cells sorted from blood, taken in a trial of the OX40 agonist ivuxolimab. CDR3 DNA: TGTGCCAGCACCGTCGGGCCTGATTCCTACGAGCAGTACTTC. Its protein is CASTVGPDSYEQYF.